One sample yielded the 22 T cell receptor beta chains listed below, sequenced in a study of T cell clones after liver transplantation. Repertoires were generated with immunoSEQ multiplex PCR, while TCRdb's copy carries only in-frame clones and drops some. The table includes around 100,000 clones, 82% detected once. Sample: CD4+ T cells from blood, taken before liver transplant. These receptors came from a human donor who received a liver transplant.

The V call is TRBV5-1, the J call TRBJ1-4; D not certain. The CDR3 sequence is 14 residues long. Trimming stripped 3 bases from V and 3 bases from J, with 9 bases between. The germline V gene encodes CDR1 SGHRS and CDR2 YFSETQ. CDR3 loop: CASSSGRANEKLFF. CDR3 coding DNA: TGCGCCAGCAGCTCCGGACGGGCTAATGAAAAACTGTTTTTT.

The rearrangement links TRBV5-1 to TRBJ2-3; D is unclear. The CDR3 has 13 residues. Germline V CDR1 and CDR2: SGHRS, YFSETQ. V lost 2 bases and J lost 4, with 8 bases in between. The CDR3 sequence is CASSLKTSDTQYF. The CDR3 region has the DNA TGCGCCAGCAGCTTAAAAACCTCAGATACGCAGTATTTT.

V gene TRBV6-1 combines with J gene TRBJ1-1; 7 bases align to TRBD1. This CDR3 region has 15 residues. Germline CDR1 and CDR2: MNHNS and SASEGT. Losses at the gene ends were 4 bases for V and 0 bases for J; bases not matched to a gene: 5. CDR3 in DNA: TGTGCCAGCAGTGCTGGGACAGCGATGAACACTGAAGCTTTCTTT. Amino acids: CASSAGTAMNTEAFF.

In its sample, this clone was seen once. V usage is TRBV9 and J usage is TRBJ2-7; D may be TRBD2 (5 bases). Germline lookup yields CDR1 SGDLS and CDR2 YYNGEE. The CDR3 is made up of 16 amino acids. Trimming stripped 4 bases from V and 4 bases from J, with 21 bases between. CDR3 loop: CASSHGMGSRSYEQYF. The CDR3 DNA reads as TGTGCCAGCAGCCACGGGATGGGTTCACGGTCGTACGAGCAGTACTTC.

This chain links TRBV30 with TRBJ1-5; 9 positions match TRBD1. The J segment lost 6 bases and the V segment lost 5 bases, leaving 8 bases of the junction unmatched. Per germline, CDR1 GTSNPN and CDR2 SVGIG (reference sequence). CDR3 length: 14 amino acids. The CDR3 sequence: CAWHTGGASQPQHF. The CDR3 bases are TGTGCCTGGCATACAGGGGGCGCGAGTCAGCCCCAGCATTTT.

The rearrangement links TRBV29-1 to TRBJ2-2; maybe TRBD2 (6 bases). In germline, CDR1 is SQVTM, CDR2 ANQGSEA. The germline V and J ends were trimmed by 5 bases and 7 bases, with 14 bases remaining between them. CDR3 length: 13 residues. In DNA, the CDR3 is TGCAGCGTTTGGACTAATACTCGCGGGGAGCTGTTTTTT. Protein product: CSVWTNTRGELFF.

The chain links TRBV6-6 to TRBJ1-1; D uncertain. Between the trimmed V and J ends, which lost 1 base and 6 bases, there was a span of 9 bases. This CDR3 spans 13 amino acids. Per germline, CDR1 MNHNY and CDR2 SVGAGI (reference sequence). The CDR3 spells CASSYFGGAEAFF. CDR3 nucleotides: TGTGCCAGCAGTTACTTCGGCGGGGCTGAAGCTTTCTTT.

This clone was picked up one time. The genes are TRBV7-9 and TRBJ1-4; D might be TRBD1 (6 bases). V lost 11 bases and J lost 5, with 15 bases in between. The CDR3 totals 13 residues. The germline gives CDR1 SEHNR, CDR2 FQNEAQ (reference sequence). Written as DNA, the CDR3 is TGTGCCGAAAACAGGGATCAGAATGAAAAACTGTTTTTT. Residues: CAENRDQNEKLFF.

The chain recombines TRBV6-6 with TRBJ1-1; D is unresolved. Germline V CDR1 and CDR2: MNHNY, SVGAGI (reference sequence). Trimming pared 6 bases from V and 3 bases from J, leaving 11 bases between. The CDR3 has 13 amino acids. CDR3 nucleotides: TGTGCCAGCAGCCAGCGGGATGACACTGAAGCTTTCTTT. Protein product: CASSQRDDTEAFF.

The V and J genes are TRBV6-5 and TRBJ2-7; maybe TRBD1 (6 bases). The V gene lost 2 bases and the J gene lost 3 bases, with 11 bases spanning the gap. The CDR3 sequence is 14 residues long. Germline loops: CDR1 MNHEY, CDR2 SVGAGI. As DNA, the CDR3 is TGTGCCAGCAGTTACGGCACAGGGCGCTACGAGCAGTACTTC. It specifies CASSYGTGRYEQYF.

The gene calls are TRBV15 and TRBJ1-2; D is possibly TRBD1 (5 bases). Germline CDR1 is LNHNV and CDR2 is YYDKDF (reference sequence). Trimming pared 1 base from V and 6 bases from J, leaving 15 bases between. The CDR3 has 15 residues. CDR3 sequence: CATSRAQRGGDGYTF. The CDR3 bases are TGTGCCACCAGCAGAGCCCAGCGCGGAGGGGATGGCTACACCTTC. The variable domain in full, completed from reference TRBV15 and TRBJ1-2, reads DAMVIQNPRYQVTQFGKPVTLSCSQTLNHNVMYWYQQKSSQAPKLLFHYYDKDFNNEADTPDNFQSRRPNTSFCFLDIRSPGLGDTAMYLCATSRAQRGGDGYTFGSGTRLTVV.

This rearrangement joins TRBV6-6 to TRBJ1-2; D call uncertain. This CDR3 spans 13 amino acids. V dropped 5 bases and J dropped 7 bases, with 14 bases sitting between them. CDR1 is MNHNY, CDR2 SVGAGI, per germline (reference sequence). The CDR3: CASSIEARGGYTF. The CDR3 DNA is TGTGCCAGCAGTATTGAGGCCCGGGGTGGCTACACCTTC.

The genes are TRBV10-2 and TRBJ1-1, with TRBD1 as a possible D gene (6 bases). CDR3 size: 13 residues. The V end was cut by 2 bases, the J end by 11 bases, with 15 bases between. From germline, CDR1 is WSHSY and CDR2 SAAADI. In DNA form, the CDR3 reads TGCGCCAGCAGTGAGGGCGCCGGGACAAACGCTTTCTTT. Translated, it gives CASSEGAGTNAFF.

The chain joins TRBV27 to TRBJ2-3, with no clear D. The V end lost 4 bases, the J end lost 11 bases, and 16 bases lay between the germline ends. The germline CDR1 and CDR2 sequences are MNHEY and SMNVEV (reference sequence). The length of the CDR3 is 13 residues. CDR3 amino acids: CASSYDPFSGQYF. In nucleotides, the CDR3 is TGTGCCAGCAGTTACGACCCTTTCTCGGGGCAGTATTTT.

This sequence joins TRBV27 and TRBJ2-1; 8 nucleotides agree with TRBD1. V trimming: 4 bases; J trimming: 2 bases; junction bases outside the gene matches: 4. Germline CDR1 and CDR2: MNHEY and SMNVEV (reference sequence). The CDR3 sequence is 15 residues long. CDR3: CASSYQGAAYNEQFF. CDR3 sequence (DNA): TGTGCCAGCAGTTATCAGGGGGCTGCCTACAATGAGCAGTTCTTC.

The rearrangement joins TRBV9 to TRBJ2-1; D unresolved. CDR3 length: 15 residues. Germline V gene data show CDR1 as SGDLS and CDR2 as YYNGEE. Trimming left V 3 bases short and J 2 bases short, with 12 bases between. The CDR3 spells CASSELRFAYNEQFF. The DNA for the CDR3 is TGTGCCAGCAGCGAATTACGATTTGCCTACAATGAGCAGTTCTTC.

This clone is a singleton in its sample. The chain employs TRBV12-5 and TRBJ2-5; TRBD1 agrees at 10 bases. The CDR3 is made up of 15 amino acids. The V gene end was trimmed by 5 bases and the J gene end by 0 bases; junction bases not matched to a gene: 3. Per the germline V gene, CDR1 is LGHNT and CDR2 is FRNRAP. In DNA, the CDR3 is TGTGCTAGTGGTGCGGACAGGGGGTACCAAGAGACCCAGTACTTC. It translates to CASGADRGYQETQYF. Combining the CDR3 with reference TRBV12-5 and TRBJ2-5 gives the whole variable domain DARVTQTPRHKVTEMGQEVTMRCQPILGHNTVFWYRQTMMQGLELLAYFRNRAPLDDSGMPKDRFSAEMPDATLATLKIQPSEPRDSAVYFCASGADRGYQETQYFGPGTRLLVL.

This clone was seen only a few times. V is TRBV11-2 and J is TRBJ2-3; 9 bases agree with TRBD2. CDR1 SGHAT and CDR2 FQNNGV come from the germline V gene. The CDR3 covers 17 residues. J gave up 3 bases and V 2 bases, and 9 bases lay outside the gene matches. The CDR3 protein is CASSLSGVAGVTDTQYF. CDR3 in DNA: TGTGCCAGCAGCTTAAGTGGGGTAGCGGGGGTGACAGATACGCAGTATTTT.

V is TRBV2 and J is TRBJ2-6; D is unresolved. Deletions cut 5 bases from V and 0 bases from J, with 17 bases between. CDR3 size: 18 residues. Germline values: CDR1 SNHLY, CDR2 FYNNEI. The DNA of the CDR3 is TGTGCCAGCAGTCCCATACCCCCGTCCCTCTCTGGGGCCAACGTCCTGACTTTC. As protein: CASSPIPPSLSGANVLTF.

This chain links TRBV11-2 with TRBJ1-5, with a weak D call TRBD1 (5 bases). CDR1 SGHAT and CDR2 FQNNGV come from the germline V gene. The ends were cut back, 0 bases at V and 7 bases at J, with 13 bases in the middle. The CDR3 length is 15 residues. CDR3 amino acids: CASSLEGGAGQPQHF. In nucleotides, the CDR3 is TGTGCCAGCAGCTTAGAAGGAGGGGCTGGACAGCCCCAGCATTTT.

This rearrangement joins TRBV5-8 to TRBJ2-3; 8 bases align to TRBD1. From germline, CDR1 is SGHTS and CDR2 YDEGEE. Germline trimming cut 1 base from V and 4 bases from J; bases unmatched to any gene: 5. The CDR3 extends over 15 amino acids. The CDR3 spells CASSLWTGFSDTQYF. The CDR3 coding sequence is TGTGCCAGCAGCTTGTGGACAGGGTTCTCAGATACGCAGTATTTT.

J is TRBJ1-2 and V is TRBV4-1; a possible D gene is TRBD1 (5 bases). The CDR3 spans 14 residues. V lost 1 base to trimming and J lost 6 bases, with 12 bases between them. From germline, CDR1 is MGHRA and CDR2 YSYEKL. Written as DNA, the CDR3 is TGCGCCAGCAGCCAAGCGACAGTTCCGGATGGCTACACCTTC. Translating it yields CASSQATVPDGYTF.